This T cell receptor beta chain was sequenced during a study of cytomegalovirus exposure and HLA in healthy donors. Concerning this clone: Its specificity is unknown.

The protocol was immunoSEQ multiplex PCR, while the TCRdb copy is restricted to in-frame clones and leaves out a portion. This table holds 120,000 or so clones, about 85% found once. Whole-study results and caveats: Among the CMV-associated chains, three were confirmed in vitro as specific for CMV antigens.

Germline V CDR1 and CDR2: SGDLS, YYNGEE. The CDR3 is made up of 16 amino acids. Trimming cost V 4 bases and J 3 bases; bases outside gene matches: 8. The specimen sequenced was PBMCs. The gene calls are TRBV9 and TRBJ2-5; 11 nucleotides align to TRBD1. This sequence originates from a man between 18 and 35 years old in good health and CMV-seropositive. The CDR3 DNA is TGTGCCAGCAGCCCCGGCCCGGGACAGGGGGAAGAGACCCAGTACTTC. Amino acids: CASSPGPGQGEETQYF.